One TCR beta chain is described in this entry. These data originate in a study of cytomegalovirus exposure and HLA in healthy donors. Looked up from germline, CDR1 is SQVTM and CDR2 is ANQGSEA. Germline trimming cut 5 bases from V and 1 base from J; bases unmatched to any gene: 2. This CDR3 has 14 residues. Use of 60 Vbeta and 13 Jbeta primers characterized the PCR. Method: immunoSEQ multiplex PCR; TCRdb's copy keeps in-frame clones and lacks some. The data contain 200,000 or so clones, around four fifths of them seen just once; the ten biggest clones take up around 2.8%. The sample was PBMCs. This clonotype was obtained from a woman in her forties or fifties in good health and CMV-seropositive. This chain connects TRBV29-1 to TRBJ2-2; 9 positions match TRBD1. CDR3 nucleotide sequence: TGCAGCGTTCACAGGGGGCTGAACACCGGGGAGCTGTTTTTT. This gives the protein CSVHRGLNTGELFF.